This T cell receptor (beta chain) was captured by sequencing in a study of human T cells and chemical hapten exposure (dated by TCRdb to the early 2020s). Notes on the research overall: For sensitization, 2% DPC in acetone was applied to a roughly 2 cm by roughly 2 cm area of upper inner arm skin. Patients additionally received weekly therapeutic DPC doses to the scalp throughout the approximately 22-week study period. Patch testing was performed on the upper back with Finn chambers containing 0.01% DPC, and the patch tests were scored after 6 days according to International Contact Dermatitis Research Group standards. The mostly female patient cohort included alopecia areata with under or over 50% scalp involvement, alopecia totalis and alopecia universalis. Libraries were pooled for sequencing, and per-sample TCR yields varied mainly because of small differences in library volumes within the pool. The study tracked peripheral blood TCR repertoire changes in vivo during primary and secondary sensitization to the hapten diphenylcyclopropenone (DPC) in alopecia patients. Blood samples were taken from patients before sensitization (week 0) and then at 2, 6 and about 24 weeks after DPC sensitization. Blood for TCR sequencing was provided by twenty-nine alopecia patients at one to four time points (pre-sensitization, 2, 6 and 24 weeks). The research as a whole found: No change with DPC sensitization was found in the number of TCRs above 1 in 1000 frequency, and no evidence of global repertoire structure alterations was found. Patch test score correlated positively with the number of PT1 expanded TCRs, reaching significance at thresholds 8, 16 and 32 but not at 4. Compared with pre-sensitization or healthy control sets, expanded TCRs formed significantly more large CDR3 similarity clusters, which is consistent with antigen-driven responses. Repeated subsampling changed both the strength of the expansion versus patch-test correlation and the threshold at which the correlation became significant. All patients had alopecia, a presumed autoimmune disease, so their immune response might differ from that of healthy individuals.

The sample's time point label, decoded: pre-sensitization, week 0. Read against the paper, the sample's treatment or condition label means: therapeutic diphenylcyclopropenone sensitization with weekly scalp DPC. Blood at each patch-test visit was drawn before the patch test was applied. Patients were eligible if aged 18 to 70, diagnosed with alopecia and judged suitable for DPC therapy, and pregnant patients were excluded. Total RNA was isolated from unfractionated whole blood collected in Tempus Blood RNA tubes. From its cysteine to its phenylalanine, the CDR3 spans 16 amino acids. Only CDR3 DNA remains: 48 bases, in frame from the first base. V lost 2 bases and J lost 4 bases; the stretch between them is 12 bases long. The CDR1 and CDR2 encoded by the germline V gene are MNHEY and SVGAGI. This clonotype has ten or more counts. Its antigen target is currently unknown. No per-base quality is available; no much larger clone lies one base away.

The library came from RACE. The sequencing machine was a NextSeq 500. Library preparation attached unique molecular identifiers to individual cDNA molecules for quantitative, reproducible TCR counting. For every blood RNA sample, sequencing covered both the TCR alpha and TCR beta chains. As for the original processing: A median of roughly 99,000 TCRs per sample was observed, with a range of about 20,000 to 700,000. V, J and CDR3 annotation of the TCR reads was carried out using the Decombinator software suite. For PS versus PT1 abundance plots, all samples were subsampled to the same number of TCRs (28,000). TCRs were defined as expanded if absent before sensitization and observed at least eight times at the 2-week time point. The public sequencing data were trimmed at Q25 with fastp and processed into clonotypes with MiXCR by TCRdb, which kept only in-frame beta chains. For every CDR3 protein sequence, its rows merge into one entry that carries the most common genes and DNA. The V and J calls here are based on TCRdb, not the publication. Across this sample there are more than 300,000 distinct CDR3 sequences, with about 5% seen only once. The top ten clonotypes cover about 7.7% of the sample.

The chain links TRBV6-5 with TRBJ2-6; the D gene is possibly TRBD1 or TRBD2, each agreeing over 5 bases. The sequencing used whole blood, collected in connection with sensitization to the hapten diphenylcyclopropenone (DPC). The sequence came from a woman aged 18-29 years with alopecia areata. Some clones in this sample may be carry-over from other donors' samples. CDR3 reads: CASSYRDPPGANVLTF. In nucleotide form, the sequence is TGTGCCAGCAGTTACAGGGACCCGCCAGGGGCCAACGTCCTGACTTTC.